What follows is one T cell receptor (beta chain) and its context. The antigen remains unidentified. Each donor was a healthy Caucasian individual from Russia, aged about 6 to 95. This record belongs to a study of blood T cells in healthy people across ages. The study, taken as a whole, reports: Diversity of TCR beta per million T cells declined in a roughly linear way with age. The diversity estimates, figures obtained from one million T cells, were considered underestimates.

A second PCR of about 7 to 12 cycles used a sample-barcoded 5' primer and a J-beta primer mix. Carrying 12 random nucleotides, a template-switch adaptor labeled each individual cDNA molecule. TCRdb fed the 5' RACE reads into MiXCR, producing one record per CDR3 protein. The sample lists 650,000 to 1,000,000 distinct CDR3 sequences, 36% seen once, with roughly 13% in the top ten. Sequencing used blood. The receptor was derived from a man aged 18-30 years in good health.

This CDR3 reads CASSLAQGHKDTQYF. CDR3 DNA sequence: TGTGCCAGCAGCTTAGCGCAGGGACACAAGGATACGCAGTATTTT. The rearrangement joins TRBV7-6 to TRBJ2-3; perhaps TRBD1 as D (6 bases). The germline V gene has CDR1 SGHVS and CDR2 FNYEAQ. Between the trimmed V and J ends, which lost 0 bases and 6 bases, there was a span of 13 bases. The CDR3 has 15 amino acids.